This TCR beta chain is from a study of Ad26.COV2.S vaccination and SARS-CoV-2 variants. About the research overall: As a participant in COV1001, the donor was in the Ad26.COV2.S trial arm. Into the muscle, Ad26.COV2.S was dosed once or twice, 56 days apart. Study-wide points: Vaccinees showed greater spike-specific TCR breadth than placebo recipients.

This table comes from immunoSEQ multiplex PCR, and its TCRdb copy is limited to in-frame clones, with some not included. The sample contains 320,000 or so clones, 85% to 90% of which appear only once. The treatment was: some 20 received Ad26.COV2.S at low or high dose, single or two shots; roughly five received placebo; per-sample allocation not given. Sampling was done on day 63 after the first vaccine or placebo injection. The shot given was an Ad26 vector that makes Wuhan-strain SARS-CoV-2 spike. The CDR3 sequence is 15 residues long. Per germline, CDR1 SGDLS and CDR2 YYNGEE. V gave up 0 bases and J gave up 0 bases, with 7 bases separating them. This clone occurred once. Its cognate antigen is unknown.

The receptor was isolated from a person between 18 and 60 years old who received the Ad26.COV2.S COVID-19 vaccine or a placebo. The source material was peripheral blood, sampled in a trial of Ad26.COV2.S vaccine versus placebo. The genes are TRBV9 and TRBJ1-3, with D unresolved. CDR3 loop: CASSVEGNSGNTIYF. The CDR3 region has the DNA TGTGCCAGCAGCGTAGAGGGCAACTCTGGAAACACCATATATTTT.